This T cell receptor beta chain was captured by sequencing in a study of T-cell reconstitution after alpha-beta-depleted transplantation in children. There are a few counts of this clonotype. Its antigen remains unidentified. Trimming removed 7 bases from V and 6 bases from J, with 11 bases in between. This CDR3 comprises 12 residues. Germline V gene lookup returns CDR1 SNHLY and CDR2 FYNNEI. Preparation of the TCRbeta library used unique molecular identifiers. TCRdb re-analysed the PCR reads in MiXCR, keeping a single row per CDR3 protein. The sample includes hundreds of thousands of distinct CDR3 sequences, about 25% of them seen just once. Study-wide results and caveats: Where alpha-beta T cells came from about two months after transplant was reportedly several hundred expanded graft clones.

The V gene is TRBV2, the J gene TRBJ2-3; a weak D match, TRBD2 (6 bases). The receptor comes from a girl aged 2 to 10 with Fanconi anemia, due to receive a stem cell transplant. The sample consisted of PBMCs, taken before TCRalphabeta/CD19-depleted stem cell transplant. The CDR3 loop reads CASTRDSDTQYF. In DNA form, the CDR3 reads TGTGCCAGCACCCGGGACTCTGATACGCAGTATTTT.